The rows below give T cell receptor beta chains drawn from one sample of a study of blood T cell repertoires in COVID-19. Profiling relied on immunoSEQ multiplex PCR, and the TCRdb table lists in-frame clones only, not all of them. The sample contains roughly 200,000 clones, more than 70% of which appear only once. The sequencing input was PBMCs or T cells enriched from blood (not recorded which). These receptors were taken from a woman in her 30s who had recovered from COVID-19. The CDR3 runs from the conserved cysteine through the conserved F or W. A D gene is named only where the DNA matches it firmly. Size is omitted from some rows. Given values are once, few, many or a class for expanded clones.

D: TRBD2
J: TRBJ2-3
size: NA
V: TRBV5-1
CDR3: CASTPTKTSGTITDTQYF
DNA: TGCGCCAGCACCCCTACGAAGACTAGCGGGACAATCACAGATACGCAGTATTTT

D: TRBD2
J: TRBJ2-1
size: NA
V: TRBV28
CDR3: CASSSGTSGNNEQFF
DNA: TGTGCCAGCAGTTCCGGGACTAGCGGCAACAATGAGCAGTTCTTC

D: NA
J: TRBJ2-5
size: NA
V: TRBV5-1
CDR3: CASSFPGMRATQYF
DNA: TGCGCCAGCAGCTTCCCGGGGATGAGGGCGACCCAGTACTTC

D: NA
J: TRBJ1-2
size: NA
V: TRBV6-5
CDR3: CASSYKGHYGYTF
DNA: TGTGCCAGCAGTTACAAGGGGCACTATGGCTACACCTTC

D: TRBD2
J: TRBJ2-7
size: NA
V: TRBV27
CDR3: CASSYTSGTSSYEQYF
DNA: TGTGCCAGCAGTTACACTAGCGGGACGTCCTCCTACGAGCAGTACTTC

D: NA
J: TRBJ1-1
size: NA
V: TRBV2
CDR3: CASTLNGGTEAFF
DNA: TGTGCCAGCACCCTAAACGGAGGCACTGAAGCTTTCTTT

D: TRBD1
J: TRBJ1-2
size: NA
V: TRBV5-4
CDR3: CASSYNRGRYGYTF
DNA: TGTGCCAGCAGCTATAACAGGGGACGCTATGGCTACACCTTC

D: NA
J: TRBJ1-5
size: once
V: TRBV27
CDR3: CASSRYAGGNQPQHF
DNA: TGTGCCAGCAGTCGTTATGCGGGGGGCAATCAGCCCCAGCATTTT

D: NA
J: TRBJ2-3
size: once
V: TRBV10-3
CDR3: CAISKKGSTDTQYF
DNA: TGTGCCATCAGTAAGAAGGGGAGCACAGATACGCAGTATTTT

D: TRBD1
J: TRBJ1-5
size: NA
V: TRBV7-2
CDR3: CASSKTGEQPQHF
DNA: TGTGCCAGCAGCAAGACAGGGGAGCAGCCCCAGCATTTT

D: NA
J: TRBJ2-7
size: NA
V: TRBV2
CDR3: CASSEALQAGWSYEQYF
DNA: TGTGCCAGCAGTGAAGCGCTTCAGGCTGGATGGTCCTACGAGCAGTACTTC

D: NA
J: TRBJ2-7
size: NA
V: TRBV18
CDR3: CASSPPSTTEQYF
DNA: TGTGCCAGCTCACCACCGTCGACGACAGAGCAGTACTTC

D: NA
J: TRBJ2-5
size: NA
V: TRBV9
CDR3: CASSVEGGRETQYF
DNA: TGTGCCAGCAGCGTAGAGGGGGGGCGAGAGACCCAGTACTTC

D: NA
J: TRBJ2-7
size: NA
V: TRBV27
CDR3: CASSLKSGRQIYEQYF
DNA: TGTGCCAGCAGTTTAAAGTCGGGTCGGCAGATCTACGAGCAGTACTTC

D: NA
J: TRBJ1-3
size: NA
V: TRBV28
CDR3: CASSSTSGGNTIYF
DNA: TGTGCCAGCAGTTCCACCTCAGGTGGAAACACCATATATTTT

D: NA
J: TRBJ2-5
size: NA
V: TRBV7-2
CDR3: CASSLYSGGKETQYF
DNA: TGTGCCAGCAGCTTATATAGCGGAGGGAAAGAGACCCAGTACTTC

D: NA
J: TRBJ2-7
size: NA
V: TRBV28
CDR3: CASSRSGPFYEQYF
DNA: TGTGCCAGCAGTAGATCAGGGCCCTTCTACGAGCAGTACTTC

D: NA
J: TRBJ1-1
size: NA
V: TRBV30
CDR3: CAWSVPGTPNTEAFF
DNA: TGTGCCTGGAGTGTACCCGGGACACCTAACACTGAAGCTTTCTTT

D: TRBD2
J: TRBJ2-7
size: NA
V: TRBV29-1
CDR3: CSASLAARGGEQYF
DNA: TGCAGCGCTTCACTAGCGGCACGGGGTGGCGAGCAGTACTTC

D: TRBD2
J: TRBJ2-5
size: NA
V: TRBV29-1
CDR3: CSVEFFARLAGGETQYF
DNA: TGCAGCGTTGAATTTTTCGCAAGACTAGCGGGGGGAGAGACCCAGTACTTC